The rows below give T cell receptor beta chains drawn from one sample of a study of T cell responses to AZD1222 COVID-19 vaccine. Sequencing was performed with immunoSEQ multiplex PCR; in TCRdb, only in-frame clones are kept and a portion is missing. The sample carries some 140,000 clones, over 85% recorded once. The starting material was peripheral blood, obtained on day 0 of AZD1222 vaccination. All receptors derive from an adult in good health. Both conserved end residues are part of each CDR3. The D gene is left open where the match is weak. Clone sizes are given selectively: once, few, many, or a class where the clone is expanded.

J gene	CDR3 length	D gene	clone size	V gene	CDR3 protein	CDR3 DNA
TRBJ1-5	12	NA	NA	TRBV28	CASTPGYGPQHF	TGTGCCAGCACCCCAGGTTATGGTCCCCAGCATTTT
TRBJ1-1	15	NA	few	TRBV5-1	CASSLFGGGNTEAFF	TGCGCCAGCAGCTTGTTTGGGGGAGGGAACACTGAAGCTTTCTTT
TRBJ1-2	15	NA	NA	TRBV6-5	CASSYSPQGPNGYTF	TGTGCCAGCAGTTACTCCCCTCAGGGTCCCAATGGCTACACCTTC
TRBJ1-2	13	TRBD1	few	TRBV2	CASSEDRSYGYTF	TGTGCCAGCAGTGAGGACAGGAGTTATGGCTACACCTTC
TRBJ2-7	13	NA	NA	TRBV27	CASSSTGTYEQYF	TGTGCCAGCAGTTCCACCGGGACCTACGAGCAGTACTTC
TRBJ2-2	16	NA	few	TRBV19	CASSRWDTGAPGELFF	TGTGCCAGTAGCAGATGGGACACGGGCGCTCCGGGGGAGCTGTTTTTT
TRBJ1-2	13	NA	NA	TRBV28	CASSFNRDYGYTF	TGTGCCAGCAGTTTTAACAGGGACTATGGCTACACCTTC
TRBJ1-4	15	TRBD1	NA	TRBV5-6	CASSFRQGLDEKLFF	TGTGCCAGCAGCTTTCGACAGGGTTTGGATGAAAAACTGTTTTTT
TRBJ2-1	13	NA	once	TRBV24-1	CATGLGEVNEQFF	TGTGCCACCGGACTGGGGGAAGTCAATGAGCAGTTCTTC
TRBJ2-5	14	NA	NA	TRBV9	CASLIVTNQETQYF	TGTGCCAGCCTTATTGTAACGAACCAAGAGACCCAGTACTTC
TRBJ1-1	12	NA	once	TRBV30	CAGSGINTEAFF	TGTGCCGGAAGCGGAATTAACACTGAAGCTTTCTTT
TRBJ2-1	16	NA	NA	TRBV7-6	CASSLGTASSYNEQFF	TGTGCCAGCAGCTTAGGTACAGCCTCTTCCTACAATGAGCAGTTCTTC
TRBJ1-5	16	TRBD1	few	TRBV7-7	CASGPNRGNSNQPQHF	TGTGCCAGCGGGCCAAACAGGGGTAATAGCAATCAGCCCCAGCATTTT
TRBJ1-4	13	NA	NA	TRBV12-3/TRBV12-4	CASSGLLSEKLFF	TGTGCCAGCTCTGGACTTCTATCGGAAAAACTGTTTTTT
TRBJ1-6	15	NA	NA	TRBV4-3	CASSQDMDWNSPLHF	TGCGCCAGCAGCCAAGATATGGATTGGAATTCACCCCTCCACTTT
TRBJ1-1	15	TRBD1	NA	TRBV28	CASSLIGGRNTEAFF	TGTGCCAGCAGTTTAATAGGGGGCCGGAACACTGAAGCTTTCTTT
TRBJ2-7	14	TRBD1	NA	TRBV5-1	CASSYRQGAYEQYF	TGCGCCAGCAGCTATCGACAGGGGGCCTACGAGCAGTACTTC
TRBJ2-1	15	TRBD1	NA	TRBV25-1	CASSGRDREYNEQFF	TGTGCCAGCAGTGGCCGGGACAGGGAATACAATGAGCAGTTCTTC
TRBJ1-2	16	NA	once	TRBV7-9	CASSSESIPIPKGYTF	TGTGCCAGCAGCTCCGAATCTATCCCCATTCCAAAGGGCTACACCTTC
TRBJ2-7	12	NA	NA	TRBV6-6	CATTGGGYEQYF	TGTGCCACCACCGGTGGCGGCTACGAGCAGTACTTC
TRBJ1-2	19	TRBD1	NA	TRBV15	CATSSPKDRAGIGNYGYTF	TGTGCCACCAGCAGCCCAAAGGACAGGGCCGGTATCGGGAACTATGGCTACACCTTC
TRBJ1-2	13	NA	once	TRBV15	CATSRDSRYGYTF	TGTGCCACCAGCAGAGACAGCCGTTATGGCTACACCTTC
TRBJ1-4	16	NA	NA	TRBV5-1	CASSLALQGSNEKLFF	TGCGCCAGCAGCTTGGCGTTGCAGGGTTCTAATGAAAAACTGTTTTTT
TRBJ1-3	17	TRBD1	few	TRBV28	CASSQTGAGSVGNTIYF	TGTGCCAGCAGTCAAACAGGGGCAGGGTCCGTTGGAAACACCATATATTTT
TRBJ1-1	14	NA	NA	TRBV11-2	CASSQIRENTEAFF	TGTGCCAGCAGCCAAATCCGGGAGAACACTGAAGCTTTCTTT
TRBJ1-1	13	NA	once	TRBV19	CASSLDLNTEAFF	TGTGCCAGTAGTCTCGACCTGAACACTGAAGCTTTCTTT
TRBJ2-5	15	TRBD2	NA	TRBV27	CASSLAGGFPETQYF	TGTGCCAGCAGTTTGGCGGGAGGGTTCCCAGAGACCCAGTACTTC
TRBJ2-1	18	TRBD2	few	TRBV5-1	CASSLTLAGVYPYNEQFF	TGCGCCAGCAGCTTGACTCTAGCGGGGGTTTACCCCTACAATGAGCAGTTCTTC
TRBJ2-2	19	TRBD2	once	TRBV19	CASSSLWLGGGEDTGELFF	TGTGCCAGTAGTAGTCTTTGGCTTGGCGGGGGGGAGGACACCGGGGAGCTGTTTTTT
TRBJ1-1	13	TRBD1	NA	TRBV5-4	CASSLEGALWAFF	TGTGCCAGCAGCTTGGAGGGGGCCTTGTGGGCTTTCTTT
TRBJ2-1	13	NA	once	TRBV19	CASTGGRDNEQFF	TGTGCCAGTACTGGGGGTAGGGACAATGAGCAGTTCTTC
TRBJ2-7	16	NA	NA	TRBV3-1/TRBV3-2	CASSQVLYDRKYEQYF	TGTGCCAGCAGCCAAGTGTTGTATGACAGAAAATACGAGCAGTACTTC
TRBJ1-3	16	NA	NA	TRBV6-2/TRBV6-3	CASSYSRLQPGNTIYF	TGTGCCAGCAGTTACTCTAGGCTACAGCCCGGAAACACCATATATTTT
TRBJ1-2	15	NA	NA	TRBV27	CASSPWVGREDGYTF	TGTGCCAGCAGTCCCTGGGTCGGCAGGGAGGATGGCTACACCTTC
TRBJ1-5	13	NA	NA	TRBV27	CASSLLAGPIQHF	TGTGCCAGCAGTTTACTTGCAGGCCCGATACAGCATTTT
TRBJ1-1	15	NA	NA	TRBV9	CASSPSGLPEGEAFF	TGTGCCAGCAGCCCCTCGGGACTTCCCGAAGGCGAAGCTTTCTTT
TRBJ1-6	16	TRBD1	NA	TRBV7-2	CASSFGNRGGNSPLHF	TGTGCCAGCAGCTTCGGAAACAGGGGAGGCAATTCACCCCTCCACTTT
TRBJ2-1	15	NA	few	TRBV28	CASSPWRAGYNEQFF	TGTGCCAGCAGCCCGTGGCGGGCGGGGTACAATGAGCAGTTCTTC
TRBJ1-1	14	TRBD1	large	TRBV7-8	CASSLTGGAVEAFF	TGTGCCAGCAGCTTAACAGGGGGCGCAGTAGAGGCTTTCTTT
TRBJ2-7	15	TRBD1	NA	TRBV5-6	CASSPEGQVGYEQYF	TGTGCCAGCAGCCCGGAGGGACAGGTTGGCTACGAGCAGTACTTC
TRBJ1-2	14	TRBD1	NA	TRBV7-2	CASSSSTGPYGYTF	TGTGCCAGCAGCTCATCGACAGGGCCCTATGGCTACACCTTC
TRBJ1-1	14	TRBD1	NA	TRBV27	CASSLTGGWTEAFF	TGTGCCAGCAGTTTAACAGGGGGCTGGACTGAAGCTTTCTTT
TRBJ1-5	13	NA	few	TRBV3-1/TRBV3-2	CASSQDPHQPQHF	TGTGCCAGCAGCCAAGATCCCCATCAGCCCCAGCATTTT
TRBJ1-1	14	TRBD1	NA	TRBV6-5	CASRKGQGYTEAFF	TGTGCCAGCAGAAAGGGACAGGGATACACTGAAGCTTTCTTT
TRBJ2-3	14	NA	NA	TRBV19	CASSSRARTDTQYF	TGTGCCAGTAGTAGCCGGGCGCGGACAGATACGCAGTATTTT
TRBJ1-1	12	TRBD1	few	TRBV7-9	CASSKGGREAFF	TGTGCCAGCAGCAAAGGGGGCCGGGAAGCTTTCTTT
TRBJ1-4	16	TRBD1	NA	TRBV2	CASRKGTRGLEEKLFF	TGTGCCAGCAGAAAGGGGACCAGGGGGCTGGAAGAAAAACTGTTTTTT
TRBJ1-5	14	TRBD1	NA	TRBV18	CASSPDRGNQPQHF	TGTGCCAGCTCACCCGACAGGGGCAATCAGCCCCAGCATTTT
TRBJ1-1	15	NA	once	TRBV28	CASSLGDRRNTEAFF	TGTGCCAGCAGTCTGGGGGACCGTCGGAACACTGAAGCTTTCTTT
TRBJ1-1	15	TRBD1	few	TRBV6-6	CASSRSGTGNTEAFF	TGTGCCAGCAGTCGATCCGGGACAGGGAACACTGAAGCTTTCTTT
TRBJ1-5	15	TRBD1	NA	TRBV7-2	CASSLTGDRGQPQHF	TGTGCCAGCAGCCTAACAGGGGACAGGGGTCAGCCCCAGCATTTT
TRBJ2-7	15	NA	NA	TRBV27	CASRNGGKSSYEQYF	TGTGCCAGCAGAAACGGGGGCAAAAGCTCCTACGAGCAGTACTTC
TRBJ2-2	14	NA	once	TRBV27	CASTQLSGTGELFF	TGTGCCAGCACCCAACTTAGTGGGACCGGGGAGCTGTTTTTT
TRBJ2-7	13	NA	NA	TRBV13	CASSSPSTYEQYF	TGTGCCAGCAGCTCTCCATCCACATACGAGCAGTACTTC
TRBJ1-1	15	TRBD1	NA	TRBV2	CASSLRDRGFGEAFF	TGTGCCAGCAGTCTAAGGGACAGAGGGTTCGGTGAAGCTTTCTTT
TRBJ1-6	16	TRBD1	NA	TRBV20-1	CSASDSGQARGSPLHF	TGCAGTGCTAGTGACAGTGGACAGGCAAGAGGATCACCCCTCCACTTT
TRBJ1-5	13	NA	NA	TRBV6-4	CASSENLNQPQHF	TGTGCCAGCAGTGAAAACTTAAATCAGCCCCAGCATTTT
TRBJ2-1	17	NA	NA	TRBV7-9	CASSSSTGLGSYNEQFF	TGTGCCAGCAGCTCATCAACAGGGCTGGGGTCCTACAATGAGCAGTTCTTC